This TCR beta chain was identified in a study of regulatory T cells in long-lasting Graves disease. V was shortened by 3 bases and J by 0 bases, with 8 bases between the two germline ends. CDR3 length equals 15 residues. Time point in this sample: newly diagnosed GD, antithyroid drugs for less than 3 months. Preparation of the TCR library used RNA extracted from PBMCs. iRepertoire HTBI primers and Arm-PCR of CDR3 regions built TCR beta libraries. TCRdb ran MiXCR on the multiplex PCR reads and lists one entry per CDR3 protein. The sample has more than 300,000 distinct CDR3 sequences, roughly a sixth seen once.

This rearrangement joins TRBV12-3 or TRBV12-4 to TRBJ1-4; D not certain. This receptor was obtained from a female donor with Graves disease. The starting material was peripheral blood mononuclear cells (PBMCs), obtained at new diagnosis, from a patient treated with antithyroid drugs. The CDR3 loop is CASSFSLATNEKLFF. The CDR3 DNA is TGTGCCAGCAGTTTTAGTCTTGCAACTAATGAAAAACTGTTTTTT.